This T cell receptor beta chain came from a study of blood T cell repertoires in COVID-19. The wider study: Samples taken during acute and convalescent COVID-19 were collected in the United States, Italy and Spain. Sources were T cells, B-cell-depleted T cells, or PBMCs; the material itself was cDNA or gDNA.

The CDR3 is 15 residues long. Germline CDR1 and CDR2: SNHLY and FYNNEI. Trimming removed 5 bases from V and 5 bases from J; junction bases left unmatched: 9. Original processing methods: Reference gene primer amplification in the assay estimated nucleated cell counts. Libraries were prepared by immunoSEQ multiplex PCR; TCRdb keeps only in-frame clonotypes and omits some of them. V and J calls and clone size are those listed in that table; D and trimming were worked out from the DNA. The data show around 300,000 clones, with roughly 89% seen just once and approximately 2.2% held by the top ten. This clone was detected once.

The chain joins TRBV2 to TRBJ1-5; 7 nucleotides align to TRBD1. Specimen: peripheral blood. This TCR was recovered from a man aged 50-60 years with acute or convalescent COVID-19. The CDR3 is CASSRMTGSDQPQHF. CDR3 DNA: TGTGCCAGCAGTCGCATGACAGGGTCGGATCAGCCCCAGCATTTT.